This note documents a single T cell receptor beta chain sequence. Its cognate antigen is unknown. This sample is drawn from a study of cytomegalovirus exposure and HLA in healthy donors. Study information: Previous work identified 120 million or so unique TCR beta sequences from 200 million or so T cells. Notes on the study in general: In a later analysis, most CMV-associated TCR beta chains appeared HLA-restricted.

Germline loops: CDR1 SQVTM, CDR2 ANQGSEA. The CDR3 is 15 amino acids. With 2 bases removed from V and 4 bases from J, the gap between germline ends came to 14 bases. Primers included in the PCR were 60 Vbeta and 13 Jbeta primers. The protocol was immunoSEQ multiplex PCR, while the TCRdb copy is restricted to in-frame clones and leaves out a portion. This table has roughly 180,000 clones, under 80% appearing once. The TCR sequence derives from a woman aged 45-60 years in good health and CMV-seropositive. Material for sequencing was PBMCs. This sequence joins TRBV29-1 and TRBJ2-2, with D possibly TRBD1 on 6 matching bases. DNA for the CDR3: TGCAGCGTTGAAAAGGGGTCAGGGGCCACCGGGGAGCTGTTTTTT. Protein product: CSVEKGSGATGELFF.